These 12 T cell receptor beta chains came from one sample sequenced in a study of T-cell reconstitution after alpha-beta-depleted transplantation in children. Unique molecular identifiers were incorporated into the prepared TCRbeta library. A single record per CDR3 protein comes from TCRdb applying MiXCR to the PCR reads. The table has over 550,000 distinct CDR3 sequences, about 10% seen once. Sequencing was performed on PBMCs from the stem cell graft donor, taken from the stem cell graft. Source of these receptors: a human donor who donated a stem cell graft to a child with acute myeloid leukemia.

This clonotype was recorded many times. The chain combines TRBV4-3 with TRBJ1-2, with D possibly TRBD1 on 5 matching bases. Trimming removed 1 base from V and 2 bases from J, with 8 bases in between. CDR3 size: 14 residues. Germline values: CDR1 LGHNA, CDR2 YSLEER. CDR3 residues: CASSQAAGNYGYTF. CDR3 bases: TGCGCCAGCAGCCAAGCGGCAGGGAACTATGGCTACACCTTC.

This chain's CDR3 is CASRQIRQGGNTIYF. The CDR3 DNA is TGTGCCAGCAGGCAAATCAGACAGGGCGGAAACACCATATATTTT. V gene TRBV7-9 combines with J gene TRBJ1-3; 7 bases agree with TRBD1. V shed 6 bases and J 4 bases; nucleotides not matched to a gene: 9. The CDR3 has 15 amino acids. Germline V CDR1 and CDR2: SEHNR, FQNEAQ (reference sequence).

This clonotype was observed many times. This chain links TRBV29-1 with TRBJ1-1, with 10 bases fitting TRBD1. Germline CDR1 and CDR2: SQVTM and ANQGSEA. CDR3 size: 14 residues. After removal of 5 bases from V and 4 bases from J, the junction contained 7 bases not matched to a gene. The CDR3 protein is CSVQGGQGSTEAFF. DNA for the CDR3: TGCAGCGTTCAGGGGGGACAGGGGAGCACTGAAGCTTTCTTT. Together with reference TRBV29-1 and TRBJ1-1, the CDR3 gives the full variable domain: SAVISQKPSRDICQRGTSLTIQCQVDSQVTMMFWYRQQPGQSLTLIATANQGSEATYESGFVIDKFPISRPNLTFSTLTVSNMSPEDSSIYLCSVQGGQGSTEAFFGQGTRLTVV.

This chain links TRBV6-2 or TRBV6-3 with TRBJ2-1; TRBD2 aligns across 9 bases. J gave up 8 bases and V 6 bases, and 5 bases lay outside the gene matches. Germline CDR1 is MNHEY and CDR2 is SVGEGT. There are 13 residues in the CDR3. CDR3 bases: TGTGCCAGCAGCCGACTAGCGGCCGATGAGCAGTTCTTC. It specifies CASSRLAADEQFF.

This clonotype was counted only a few times. The gene calls are TRBV29-1 and TRBJ1-1; D not certain. V lost 5 bases to trimming and J lost 0 bases, with 10 bases between them. CDR3 length: 13 residues. The germline V gene has CDR1 SQVTM and CDR2 ANQGSEA. The CDR3 here is CSVWFTMNTEAFF. The CDR3 nucleotides are TGCAGCGTTTGGTTTACCATGAACACTGAAGCTTTCTTT.

The rearrangement uses TRBV4-2 and TRBJ2-2; a possible D gene is TRBD2 (6 bases). Germline V gene sequence: CDR1 LGHNA, CDR2 YNFKEQ. The V end lost 3 bases, the J end lost 7 bases, and 15 bases lay between the germline ends. CDR3 length equals 15 residues. DNA of the CDR3: TGTGCCAGCAGCCAGGGACTGTGGGGCATCGGGGAGCTGTTTTTT. It is translated as CASSQGLWGIGELFF.

The chain recombines TRBV12-3 or TRBV12-4 with TRBJ2-5; D may correspond to TRBD1 or TRBD2 (5 bases each). CDR3 length: 16 amino acids. The germline V and J ends were trimmed by 2 bases and 1 base, with 14 bases remaining between them. The chain's CDR3 is CASSLKGSGAQETQYF. For the CDR3, the DNA is TGTGCCAGCAGTTTAAAAGGGAGTGGGGCCCAAGAGACCCAGTACTTC.

This clonotype was seen only a few times. V is TRBV20-1 and J is TRBJ1-1, with a weak D call TRBD1 (6 bases). CDR3 length: 14 amino acids. CDR1 and CDR2 (germline): DFQATT, SNEGSKA (reference sequence). V lost 4 bases to trimming and J lost 1 base, with 13 bases between them. The CDR3 reads CSAIRDTSNTEAFF. CDR3 DNA sequence: TGCAGTGCTATACGGGACACCTCGAACACTGAAGCTTTCTTT.

The chain employs TRBV5-1 and TRBJ1-2, with D unresolved. V lost 0 bases, J lost 8 bases, and 8 bases lay in between. The CDR3 spans 12 residues. Germline loops: CDR1 SGHRS, CDR2 YFSETQ. CDR3 nucleotides: TGCGCCAGCAGCTTGGTCCCTCCGGGCTACACCTTC. It encodes CASSLVPPGYTF.

This clonotype has at least ten counts. The chain is built from TRBV6-1 and TRBJ2-1; 10 bases line up with TRBD2. The J segment lost 12 bases and the V segment lost 7 bases, leaving 15 bases of the junction unmatched. The CDR3 consists of 15 residues. The germline V gene has CDR1 MNHNS and CDR2 SASEGT. Here the CDR3 reads CASTPESGRGEGQFF. The CDR3 DNA follows: TGTGCCAGCACCCCTGAGAGCGGGAGGGGTGAAGGGCAGTTCTTC.

This clonotype was seen a few times. The chain carries TRBV25-1 and TRBJ2-1; 11 bases fit TRBD2. The ends lost 3 bases at V and 9 bases at J; junction bases unmatched: 7. CDR3 length: 15 residues. Germline loops: CDR1 MGHDK, CDR2 SYGVNS. CDR3 sequence: CASSDPLAGDREQFF. The CDR3 nucleotides read TGTGCCAGCAGTGATCCACTAGCGGGAGATCGTGAGCAGTTCTTC.

This clonotype was seen many times. The chain employs TRBV28 and TRBJ1-6; D uncertain. Trimming stripped 6 bases from V and 14 bases from J, with 14 bases between. The CDR3 loop spans 12 amino acids. CDR1 and CDR2 from the germline V gene are MDHEN and SYDVKM. CDR3 in DNA: TGTGCCAGCAGAGCCATCCAAGGCACCCTCCACTTT. This codes for CASRAIQGTLHF.